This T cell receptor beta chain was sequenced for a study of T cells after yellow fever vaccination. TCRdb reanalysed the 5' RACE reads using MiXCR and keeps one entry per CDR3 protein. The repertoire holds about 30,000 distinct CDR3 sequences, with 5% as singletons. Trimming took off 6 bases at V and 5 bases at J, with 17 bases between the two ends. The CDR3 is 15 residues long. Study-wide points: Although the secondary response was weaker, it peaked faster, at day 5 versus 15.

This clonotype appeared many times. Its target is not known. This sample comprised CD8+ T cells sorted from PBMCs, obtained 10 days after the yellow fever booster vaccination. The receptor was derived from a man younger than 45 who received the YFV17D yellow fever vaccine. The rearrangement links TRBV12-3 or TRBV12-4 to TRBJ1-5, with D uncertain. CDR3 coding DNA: TGTGCCAGCAGCTTCAGTGGTACGCTGGATCAGCCCCAGCATTTT. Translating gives CASSFSGTLDQPQHF.